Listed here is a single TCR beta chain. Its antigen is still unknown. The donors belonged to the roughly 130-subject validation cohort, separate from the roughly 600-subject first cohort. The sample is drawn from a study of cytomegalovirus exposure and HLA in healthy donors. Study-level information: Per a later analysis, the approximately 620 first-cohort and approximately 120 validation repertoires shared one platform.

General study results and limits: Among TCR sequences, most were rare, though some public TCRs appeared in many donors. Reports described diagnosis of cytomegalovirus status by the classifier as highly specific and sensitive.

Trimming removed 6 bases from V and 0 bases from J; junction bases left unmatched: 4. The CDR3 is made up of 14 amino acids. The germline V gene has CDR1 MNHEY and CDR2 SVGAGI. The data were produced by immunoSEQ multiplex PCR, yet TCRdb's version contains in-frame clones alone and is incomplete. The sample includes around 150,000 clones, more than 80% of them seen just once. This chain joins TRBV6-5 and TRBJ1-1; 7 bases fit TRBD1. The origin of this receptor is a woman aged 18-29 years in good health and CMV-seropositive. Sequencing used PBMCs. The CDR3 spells CASSKTGLNTEAFF. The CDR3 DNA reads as TGTGCCAGCAGCAAGACAGGGCTGAACACTGAAGCTTTCTTT.